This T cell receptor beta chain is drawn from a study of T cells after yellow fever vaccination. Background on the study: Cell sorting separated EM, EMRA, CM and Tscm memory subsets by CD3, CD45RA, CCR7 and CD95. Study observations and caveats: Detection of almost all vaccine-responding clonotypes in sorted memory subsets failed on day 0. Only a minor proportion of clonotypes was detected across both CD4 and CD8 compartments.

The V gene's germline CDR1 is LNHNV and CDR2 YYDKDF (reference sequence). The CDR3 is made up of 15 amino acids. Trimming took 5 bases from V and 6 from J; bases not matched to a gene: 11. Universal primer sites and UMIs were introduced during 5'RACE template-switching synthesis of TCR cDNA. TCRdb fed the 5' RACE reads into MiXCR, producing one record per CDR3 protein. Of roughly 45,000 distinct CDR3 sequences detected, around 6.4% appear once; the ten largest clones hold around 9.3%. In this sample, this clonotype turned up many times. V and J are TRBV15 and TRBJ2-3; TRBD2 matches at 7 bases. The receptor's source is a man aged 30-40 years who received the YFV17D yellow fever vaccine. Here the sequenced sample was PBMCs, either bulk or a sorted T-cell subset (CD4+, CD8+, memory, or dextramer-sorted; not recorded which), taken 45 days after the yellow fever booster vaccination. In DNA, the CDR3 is TGTGCCACCAGCCGGGGGAGAGGACTAGAGGATACGCAGTATTTT. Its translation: CATSRGRGLEDTQYF. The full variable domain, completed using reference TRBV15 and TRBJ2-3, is DAMVIQNPRYQVTQFGKPVTLSCSQTLNHNVMYWYQQKSSQAPKLLFHYYDKDFNNEADTPDNFQSRRPNTSFCFLDIRSPGLGDTAMYLCATSRGRGLEDTQYFGPGTRLTVL.